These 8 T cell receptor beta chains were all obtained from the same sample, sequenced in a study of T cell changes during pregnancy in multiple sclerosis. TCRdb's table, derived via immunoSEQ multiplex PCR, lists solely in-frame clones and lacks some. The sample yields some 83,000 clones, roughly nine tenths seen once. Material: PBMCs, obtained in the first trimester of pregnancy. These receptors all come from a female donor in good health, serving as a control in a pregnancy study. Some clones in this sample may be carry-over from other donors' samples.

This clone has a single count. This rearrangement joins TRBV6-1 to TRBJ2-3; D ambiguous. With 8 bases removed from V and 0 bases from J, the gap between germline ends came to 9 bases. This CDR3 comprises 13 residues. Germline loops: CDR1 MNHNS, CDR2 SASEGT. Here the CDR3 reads CASLYISTDTQYF. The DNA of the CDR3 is TGTGCCAGCCTTTACATTAGCACAGATACGCAGTATTTT.

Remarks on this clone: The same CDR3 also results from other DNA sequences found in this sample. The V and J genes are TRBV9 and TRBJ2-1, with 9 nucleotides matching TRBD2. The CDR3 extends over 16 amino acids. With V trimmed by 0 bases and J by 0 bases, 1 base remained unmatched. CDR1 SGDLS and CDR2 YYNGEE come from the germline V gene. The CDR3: CASSVGSGGSYNEQFF. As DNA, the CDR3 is TGTGCCAGCAGCGTAGGTAGCGGGGGCTCCTACAATGAGCAGTTCTTC. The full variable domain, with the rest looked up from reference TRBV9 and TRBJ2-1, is DSGVTQTPKHLITATGQRVTLRCSPRSGDLSVYWYQQSLDQGLQFLIQYYNGEERAKGNILERFSAQQFPDLHSELNLSSLELGDSALYFCASSVGSGGSYNEQFFGPGTRLTVL.

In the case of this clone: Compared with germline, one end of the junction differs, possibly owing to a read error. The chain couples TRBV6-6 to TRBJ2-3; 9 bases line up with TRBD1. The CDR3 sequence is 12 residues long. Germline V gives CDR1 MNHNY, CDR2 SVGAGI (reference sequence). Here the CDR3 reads CASSNSGTGKYF. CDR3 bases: TGTGCCAGCAGTAACTCCGGGACAGGGAAGTATTTT.

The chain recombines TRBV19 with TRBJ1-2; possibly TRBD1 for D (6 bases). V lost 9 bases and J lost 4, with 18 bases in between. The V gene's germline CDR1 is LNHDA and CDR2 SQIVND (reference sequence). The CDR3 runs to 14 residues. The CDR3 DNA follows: TGTGCCAGCGCAGGAACCCAGGGGCGCTATGGCTACACCTTC. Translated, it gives CASAGTQGRYGYTF.

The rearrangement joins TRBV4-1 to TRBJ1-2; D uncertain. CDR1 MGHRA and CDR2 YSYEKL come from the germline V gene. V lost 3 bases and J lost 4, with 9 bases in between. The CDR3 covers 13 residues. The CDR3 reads CASSHVAVYGYTF. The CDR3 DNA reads TGCGCCAGCAGCCATGTGGCAGTCTATGGCTACACCTTC.

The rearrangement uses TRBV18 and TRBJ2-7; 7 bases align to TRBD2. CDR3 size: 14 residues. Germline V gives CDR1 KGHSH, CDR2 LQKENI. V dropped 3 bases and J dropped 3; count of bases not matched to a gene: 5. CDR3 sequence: CASSPGLEGYEQYF. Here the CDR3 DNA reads TGTGCCAGCTCACCTGGACTAGAGGGCTACGAGCAGTACTTC.

This CDR3 reads CASSSHMWREDTEAFF. CDR3 in DNA: TGTGCCAGCAGTTCCCATATGTGGCGGGAGGACACTGAAGCTTTCTTT. The rearrangement joins TRBV28 to TRBJ1-1, with D hard to call. This CDR3 is built from 16 residues. CDR1 and CDR2 (germline): MDHEN, SYDVKM. V shed 4 bases and J shed 3 bases, with 18 bases lying between them.

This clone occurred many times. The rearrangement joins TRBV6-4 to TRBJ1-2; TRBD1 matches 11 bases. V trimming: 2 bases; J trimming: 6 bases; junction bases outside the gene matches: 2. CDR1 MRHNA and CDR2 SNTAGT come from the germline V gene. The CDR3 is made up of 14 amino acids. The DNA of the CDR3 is TGTGCCAGCAGTGACGGACAGGGGGCCAATGGCTACACCTTC. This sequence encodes CASSDGQGANGYTF.